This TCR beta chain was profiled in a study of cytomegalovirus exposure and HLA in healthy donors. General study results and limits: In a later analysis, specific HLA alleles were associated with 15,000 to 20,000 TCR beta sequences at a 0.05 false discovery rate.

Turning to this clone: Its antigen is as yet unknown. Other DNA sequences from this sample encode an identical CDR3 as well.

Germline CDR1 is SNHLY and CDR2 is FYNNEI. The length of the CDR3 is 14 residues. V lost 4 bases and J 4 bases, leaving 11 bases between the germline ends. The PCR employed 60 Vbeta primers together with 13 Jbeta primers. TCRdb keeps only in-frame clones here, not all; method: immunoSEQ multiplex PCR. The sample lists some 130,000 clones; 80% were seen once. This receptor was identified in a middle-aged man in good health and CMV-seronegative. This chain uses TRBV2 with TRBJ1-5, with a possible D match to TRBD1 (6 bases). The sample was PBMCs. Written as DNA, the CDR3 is TGTGCCAGCAGTGTCGGGCAGGGGAATCAGCCCCAGCATTTT. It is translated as CASSVGQGNQPQHF.